Listed below are T cell receptor beta chains from one sample, sequenced in a study of T-cell memory formation after mild COVID-19. TCRdb reprocessed the 5' RACE reads with MiXCR, giving one entry per CDR3 protein. This table holds about 260,000 distinct CDR3 sequences, over 7% found once. The sample consisted of PBMCs or a T cell subset sorted from them (not recorded which). The receptors were gathered from a man aged 18 to 30 who had mild COVID-19 (a few samples of this study predate the infection). Cell type and time point are not known. Both conserved end residues are trimmed from each CDR3.

CDR3aa: ASKPDSAPYT
j_gene: TRBJ1-2
v_gene: TRBV5-1

CDR3aa: ASSPGLVDRGLEQY
j_gene: TRBJ2-7
v_gene: TRBV6-2/TRBV6-3

CDR3aa: SVGSGGPDTQY
j_gene: TRBJ2-3
v_gene: TRBV29-1

CDR3aa: ASSPRQGNTEAF
j_gene: TRBJ1-1
v_gene: TRBV4-1

CDR3aa: STLGGGQETQY
j_gene: TRBJ2-5
v_gene: TRBV20-1

CDR3aa: ASSRAPQETQY
j_gene: TRBJ2-5
v_gene: TRBV9

CDR3aa: ASSQGTSGTNEQF
j_gene: TRBJ2-1
v_gene: TRBV27

CDR3aa: SVDIPTVRFSTDTQY
j_gene: TRBJ2-3
v_gene: TRBV29-1

CDR3aa: ASSPEGQGNIQY
j_gene: TRBJ2-4
v_gene: TRBV10-2

CDR3aa: SVEVGGSETQY
j_gene: TRBJ2-5
v_gene: TRBV29-1

CDR3aa: SARGGTGSEFEQY
j_gene: TRBJ2-7
v_gene: TRBV20-1

CDR3aa: ATSGTRIKQDTQY
j_gene: TRBJ2-3
v_gene: TRBV24-1

CDR3aa: ASSSRTGRYNEQF
j_gene: TRBJ2-1
v_gene: TRBV12-3/TRBV12-4

CDR3aa: ASRNRDPYLGYT
j_gene: TRBJ1-2
v_gene: TRBV2

CDR3aa: SARLTGADTQY
j_gene: TRBJ2-3
v_gene: TRBV29-1

CDR3aa: ASSPIQGPTEAF
j_gene: TRBJ1-1
v_gene: TRBV14

CDR3aa: ASSLETSNYGYT
j_gene: TRBJ1-2
v_gene: TRBV7-9

CDR3aa: ASSLVGAGNTGELF
j_gene: TRBJ2-2
v_gene: TRBV5-1

CDR3aa: ASSLAWASRMNTEAF
j_gene: TRBJ1-1
v_gene: TRBV12-3/TRBV12-4

CDR3aa: ASSMMGPSGPEQY
j_gene: TRBJ2-7
v_gene: TRBV6-5

CDR3aa: ASSSRPGPSYEQY
j_gene: TRBJ2-7
v_gene: TRBV7-3

CDR3aa: SVASGLAGGYT
j_gene: TRBJ1-2
v_gene: TRBV29-1

CDR3aa: ASSYTFQTGEDQPQH
j_gene: TRBJ1-5
v_gene: TRBV6-6

CDR3aa: ASSEPDRSQPQH
j_gene: TRBJ1-5
v_gene: TRBV6-1

CDR3aa: ASSLSSRANYGYT
j_gene: TRBJ1-2
v_gene: TRBV7-2

CDR3aa: ASSRQDTHTGELF
j_gene: TRBJ2-2
v_gene: TRBV5-1